This is a list of T cell receptor beta chains from one sample in a study of cytomegalovirus exposure and HLA in healthy donors. Sequencing used immunoSEQ multiplex PCR; TCRdb keeps in-frame clones, though not all of them. The data hold approximately 150,000 clones, with roughly 80% observed a single time. The sequenced material came from PBMCs. The receptors were sampled from a man aged 25 to 40 in good health and CMV-seropositive. CDR3s include the opening cysteine and the closing phenylalanine or tryptophan. A D gene is named only where the DNA matches it firmly. For some rows the clone size is stated as once, few or many, or as a class when expanded; others skip it.

abundance: .; v_gene: TRBV6-4; j_gene: TRBJ1-5; d_gene: TRBD1; CDR3aa: CASSLDRGNQPQHF; CDR3nt: TGTGCCAGCAGTCTAGACAGGGGAAACCAGCCCCAGCATTTT
abundance: .; v_gene: TRBV28; j_gene: TRBJ1-2; d_gene: .; CDR3aa: CASSLNRGYTF; CDR3nt: TGTGCCAGCAGTTTGAACAGAGGCTACACCTTC
abundance: .; v_gene: TRBV19; j_gene: TRBJ1-1; d_gene: TRBD1; CDR3aa: CASSYKGLLKGQGIIDTEAFF; CDR3nt: TGTGCCAGTAGCTATAAAGGGCTCTTAAAAGGACAGGGTATTATAGACACTGAAGCTTTCTTT
abundance: .; v_gene: TRBV6-4; j_gene: TRBJ2-7; d_gene: TRBD2; CDR3aa: CASSEELAGFDEQYF; CDR3nt: TGTGCCAGCAGTGAAGAACTAGCGGGGTTCGACGAGCAGTACTTC
abundance: .; v_gene: TRBV5-1; j_gene: TRBJ2-7; d_gene: .; CDR3aa: CASSLEVGEFYEQYF; CDR3nt: TGCGCCAGCAGCTTGGAGGTCGGGGAGTTCTACGAGCAGTACTTC
abundance: once; v_gene: TRBV11-2; j_gene: TRBJ1-5; d_gene: .; CDR3aa: CASSLGTNDQPQHF; CDR3nt: TGTGCCAGCAGCTTAGGTACAAACGATCAGCCCCAGCATTTT
abundance: .; v_gene: TRBV7-6; j_gene: TRBJ2-5; d_gene: TRBD1; CDR3aa: CASSSGQVGETQYF; CDR3nt: TGTGCCAGCAGCTCAGGACAGGTGGGGGAGACCCAGTACTTC
abundance: .; v_gene: TRBV11-3; j_gene: TRBJ2-7; d_gene: .; CDR3aa: CASSLGQLYEQYF; CDR3nt: TGTGCCAGCAGCTTAGGACAGCTATACGAGCAGTACTTC
abundance: .; v_gene: TRBV19; j_gene: TRBJ1-5; d_gene: TRBD1; CDR3aa: CASSETGGGGQPQHF; CDR3nt: TGTGCCAGTAGCGAGACAGGGGGCGGTGGTCAGCCCCAGCATTTT
abundance: few; v_gene: TRBV28; j_gene: TRBJ2-2; d_gene: TRBD2; CDR3aa: CASSFHGGGTGELFF; CDR3nt: TGTGCCAGCAGTTTTCACGGGGGAGGGACCGGGGAGCTGTTTTTT
abundance: .; v_gene: TRBV7-6; j_gene: TRBJ2-1; d_gene: .; CDR3aa: CASSLAGGPYNEQFF; CDR3nt: TGTGCCAGCAGCTTAGCGGGGGGGCCTTACAATGAGCAGTTCTTC
abundance: .; v_gene: TRBV4-3; j_gene: TRBJ1-1; d_gene: .; CDR3aa: CASSPGQRNTEAFF; CDR3nt: TGCGCCAGCAGCCCAGGACAGAGAAACACTGAAGCTTTCTTT
abundance: .; v_gene: TRBV7-9; j_gene: TRBJ1-1; d_gene: .; CDR3aa: CASSRKGLNTEAFF; CDR3nt: TGTGCCAGCAGCCGAAAGGGGCTTAACACTGAAGCTTTCTTT
abundance: .; v_gene: TRBV4-2; j_gene: TRBJ2-3; d_gene: TRBD1; CDR3aa: CASSQAGTGEDTQYF; CDR3nt: TGTGCCAGCAGCCAAGCAGGGACAGGGGAAGATACGCAGTATTTT
abundance: .; v_gene: TRBV9; j_gene: TRBJ1-4; d_gene: .; CDR3aa: CASSVGRGNEKLFF; CDR3nt: TGTGCCAGCAGCGTTGGCCGAGGTAATGAAAAACTGTTTTTT
abundance: .; v_gene: TRBV4-1; j_gene: TRBJ2-7; d_gene: TRBD1; CDR3aa: CASSQRTGSPYEQYF; CDR3nt: TGCGCCAGCAGCCAAAGGACAGGGAGCCCCTACGAGCAGTACTTC
abundance: .; v_gene: TRBV2; j_gene: TRBJ2-7; d_gene: .; CDR3aa: CASSGAAYEQYF; CDR3nt: TGTGCCAGCTCAGGGGCCGCCTACGAGCAGTACTTC
abundance: .; v_gene: TRBV5-4; j_gene: TRBJ1-4; d_gene: TRBD1; CDR3aa: CASSSVTGRDEKLFF; CDR3nt: TGTGCCAGCAGCTCGGTGACAGGGCGAGATGAAAAACTGTTTTTT
abundance: .; v_gene: TRBV28; j_gene: TRBJ1-6; d_gene: TRBD1; CDR3aa: CASSFMSPGTAHSPLHF; CDR3nt: TGTGCCAGCAGTTTTATGTCACCCGGGACAGCACATTCACCCCTCCACTTT
abundance: .; v_gene: TRBV10-1; j_gene: TRBJ2-1; d_gene: TRBD2; CDR3aa: CASSESRLAGGSSYNEQFF; CDR3nt: TGCGCCAGCAGTGAGTCGAGACTAGCGGGGGGAAGCTCCTACAATGAGCAGTTCTTC
abundance: .; v_gene: TRBV7-2; j_gene: TRBJ2-5; d_gene: .; CDR3aa: CASSSAWSLETQYF; CDR3nt: TGTGCCAGCAGCTCCGCGTGGAGCCTGGAGACCCAGTACTTC
abundance: .; v_gene: TRBV4-3; j_gene: TRBJ2-1; d_gene: .; CDR3aa: CASSQVQGWSRVVFF; CDR3nt: TGCGCCAGCAGCCAAGTCCAGGGATGGAGCAGGGTCGTCTTCTTC
abundance: .; v_gene: TRBV20-1; j_gene: TRBJ1-5; d_gene: .; CDR3aa: CSADAGQPQHF; CDR3nt: TGCAGTGCGGACGCGGGTCAGCCCCAGCATTTT
abundance: .; v_gene: TRBV29-1; j_gene: TRBJ2-5; d_gene: .; CDR3aa: CSVAEGTETQYF; CDR3nt: TGCAGCGTCGCGGAAGGAACAGAGACCCAGTACTTC
abundance: .; v_gene: TRBV6-5; j_gene: TRBJ2-7; d_gene: TRBD1; CDR3aa: CASRSPGTGRYEQYF; CDR3nt: TGTGCCAGCAGGTCCCCCGGGACAGGGCGGTACGAGCAGTACTTC
abundance: .; v_gene: TRBV11-2; j_gene: TRBJ1-5; d_gene: .; CDR3aa: CASSQEHGGPQHF; CDR3nt: TGTGCCAGCAGTCAGGAACACGGAGGGCCCCAGCATTTT
abundance: .; v_gene: TRBV10-3; j_gene: TRBJ2-5; d_gene: .; CDR3aa: CAISDYRETQYF; CDR3nt: TGTGCCATCAGTGATTATCGGGAGACCCAGTACTTC
abundance: .; v_gene: TRBV7-7; j_gene: TRBJ2-2; d_gene: .; CDR3aa: CASSQGQGRTGELFF; CDR3nt: TGTGCCAGCAGCCAAGGGCAGGGTCGAACCGGGGAGCTGTTTTTT
abundance: once; v_gene: TRBV6-1; j_gene: TRBJ1-2; d_gene: .; CDR3aa: CASSEGEGYGYTF; CDR3nt: TGTGCCAGCAGTGAGGGGGAGGGCTATGGCTACACCTTC
abundance: .; v_gene: TRBV28; j_gene: TRBJ2-5; d_gene: TRBD2; CDR3aa: CASRPNRLAGGNETQYF; CDR3nt: TGTGCCAGCAGGCCAAATCGACTAGCGGGGGGGAATGAGACCCAGTACTTC
abundance: few; v_gene: TRBV30; j_gene: TRBJ2-7; d_gene: TRBD2; CDR3aa: CACLIAGSEQYF; CDR3nt: TGTGCCTGCCTCATAGCGGGGAGCGAGCAGTACTTC
abundance: once; v_gene: TRBV2; j_gene: TRBJ1-1; d_gene: .; CDR3aa: CASRTDTNTEAFF; CDR3nt: TGTGCCAGCAGGACAGATACGAACACTGAAGCTTTCTTT
abundance: .; v_gene: TRBV7-9; j_gene: TRBJ2-7; d_gene: .; CDR3aa: CASSLASRVYEQYF; CDR3nt: TGTGCCAGCAGCTTAGCTAGCAGGGTCTACGAGCAGTACTTC
abundance: .; v_gene: TRBV9; j_gene: TRBJ1-4; d_gene: TRBD1; CDR3aa: CASSVKAGGGNEKLFF; CDR3nt: TGTGCCAGCAGCGTCAAAGCAGGGGGAGGTAATGAAAAACTGTTTTTT
abundance: once; v_gene: TRBV9; j_gene: TRBJ2-1; d_gene: TRBD1; CDR3aa: CASSAGRDRVSNEQFF; CDR3nt: TGTGCCAGCAGCGCGGGCCGGGACAGGGTCTCGAATGAGCAGTTCTTC
abundance: .; v_gene: TRBV5-1; j_gene: TRBJ2-5; d_gene: TRBD1; CDR3aa: CASSLWTGVQETQYF; CDR3nt: TGCGCCAGCAGCTTGTGGACAGGAGTCCAAGAGACCCAGTACTTC
abundance: .; v_gene: TRBV28; j_gene: TRBJ2-7; d_gene: .; CDR3aa: CASSLGLYYEQYF; CDR3nt: TGTGCCAGCAGTTTGGGACTGTACTACGAGCAGTACTTC
abundance: .; v_gene: TRBV5-6; j_gene: TRBJ1-3; d_gene: TRBD1; CDR3aa: CASSLITGAGNTIYF; CDR3nt: TGTGCCAGCAGCTTGATAACAGGGGCTGGAAACACCATATATTTT
abundance: .; v_gene: TRBV7-9; j_gene: TRBJ2-2; d_gene: .; CDR3aa: CASSFRMAGELFF; CDR3nt: TGTGCCAGCAGCTTCAGAATGGCCGGGGAGCTGTTTTTT
abundance: .; v_gene: TRBV25-1; j_gene: TRBJ1-1; d_gene: TRBD1; CDR3aa: CASSENRGLGTEAFF; CDR3nt: TGTGCCAGCAGTGAAAACAGGGGGCTGGGGACTGAAGCTTTCTTT
abundance: .; v_gene: TRBV6-6; j_gene: TRBJ1-2; d_gene: TRBD1; CDR3aa: CASTPDRGRYYGYTF; CDR3nt: TGTGCCAGCACCCCCGACAGGGGGCGATACTATGGCTACACCTTC
abundance: .; v_gene: TRBV7-2; j_gene: TRBJ1-5; d_gene: .; CDR3aa: CASSMTVDQPQHF; CDR3nt: TGTGCCAGCAGCATGACAGTGGATCAGCCCCAGCATTTT
abundance: .; v_gene: TRBV27; j_gene: TRBJ2-3; d_gene: TRBD1; CDR3aa: CASSLSTGYTDTQYF; CDR3nt: TGTGCCAGCAGTTTATCGACAGGGTACACAGATACGCAGTATTTT
abundance: .; v_gene: TRBV9; j_gene: TRBJ1-4; d_gene: .; CDR3aa: CASSVGPRQEKLFF; CDR3nt: TGTGCCAGCAGCGTAGGCCCGAGACAAGAGAAACTGTTTTTT
abundance: .; v_gene: TRBV4-1; j_gene: TRBJ1-2; d_gene: .; CDR3aa: CASLRVAGPNYGYTF; CDR3nt: TGCGCCAGCCTGCGGGTGGCAGGCCCGAACTATGGCTACACCTTC
abundance: .; v_gene: TRBV30; j_gene: TRBJ2-1; d_gene: TRBD2; CDR3aa: CAWSVLAGGYNEQFF; CDR3nt: TGTGCCTGGAGTGTACTAGCGGGGGGCTACAATGAGCAGTTCTTC
abundance: .; v_gene: TRBV6-1; j_gene: TRBJ1-3; d_gene: .; CDR3aa: CASSDWANSGNTIYF; CDR3nt: TGTGCCAGCAGTGATTGGGCGAACTCTGGAAACACCATATATTTT
abundance: .; v_gene: TRBV2; j_gene: TRBJ1-5; d_gene: TRBD1; CDR3aa: CASSVQGAGNQPQHF; CDR3nt: TGTGCCAGCAGTGTACAGGGGGCTGGCAATCAGCCCCAGCATTTT
abundance: .; v_gene: TRBV11-2; j_gene: TRBJ1-2; d_gene: .; CDR3aa: CASSWGTGIGYTF; CDR3nt: TGTGCCAGCAGCTGGGGAACGGGGATCGGCTACACCTTC
abundance: .; v_gene: TRBV28; j_gene: TRBJ2-7; d_gene: .; CDR3aa: CASSHSYEQYF; CDR3nt: TGTGCCAGCAGCCACAGCTACGAGCAGTACTTC